This is a list of T cell receptor beta chains from one sample in a study of blood T cell repertoires in COVID-19. Measured with immunoSEQ multiplex PCR; TCRdb has only the in-frame clones, and not every one. The sample includes over 15,000 clones, about nine tenths of them seen just once. The source material was peripheral blood. The receptors here all came from a human donor with active COVID-19. The donor label of this sample is uncertain. Each CDR3 is given with its conserved first and last residue. Fields, in order: CDR3 DNA, CDR3 protein, clone size, J gene, V gene, D gene. The D gene is left open where the match is weak. Size is stated for part of the rows, as once, few or many counts, or as a class when the clone is expanded.

CDR3 DNA: TGTGCCAGCTCACCACCAGGTTTACAGGGTTGGTATGGCTACACCTTC; CDR3 protein: CASSPPGLQGWYGYTF; clone size: -; J gene: TRBJ1-2; V gene: TRBV18; D gene: -
CDR3 DNA: TGTGCCAGCAGCCAAGCGCGGGGGGAAAACTACGAGCAGTACTTC; CDR3 protein: CASSQARGENYEQYF; clone size: -; J gene: TRBJ2-7; V gene: TRBV4-2; D gene: TRBD2
CDR3 DNA: TGTGCCAGCAGTTACTTCGATGTAGGGACAGACGACACCCAGTACTTC; CDR3 protein: CASSYFDVGTDDTQYF; clone size: -; J gene: TRBJ2-5; V gene: TRBV6-2/TRBV6-3; D gene: TRBD1
CDR3 DNA: TGTGCCAGCAGCTTAGAGTCGGGACAGGGGGGCCGAAACACCATATATTTT; CDR3 protein: CASSLESGQGGRNTIYF; clone size: -; J gene: TRBJ1-3; V gene: TRBV7-9; D gene: TRBD1
CDR3 DNA: TGTGCCAGCAGCCAAGTCGAGTTTGGCTACACCTTC; CDR3 protein: CASSQVEFGYTF; clone size: -; J gene: TRBJ1-2; V gene: TRBV14; D gene: -
CDR3 DNA: TGTGCCAGCTCACCAGCTTTGGGTTTCCGCGGGAACACTGAAGCTTTCTTT; CDR3 protein: CASSPALGFRGNTEAFF; clone size: -; J gene: TRBJ1-1; V gene: TRBV18; D gene: -
CDR3 DNA: TGTGCCAGCAGCTTATCGCCCCTAGCGGGGGCCTACGAGCAGTACTTC; CDR3 protein: CASSLSPLAGAYEQYF; clone size: once; J gene: TRBJ2-7; V gene: TRBV7-2; D gene: TRBD2
CDR3 DNA: TGTGCCAGCAGTTTAGCAGGGAGAGATACGCAGTATTTT; CDR3 protein: CASSLAGRDTQYF; clone size: -; J gene: TRBJ2-3; V gene: TRBV12-3/TRBV12-4; D gene: -
CDR3 DNA: TGTGCCAGCAGCCAAGGTGGGACAGGCCCCTCTGCCGGGGAGCTGTTTTTT; CDR3 protein: CASSQGGTGPSAGELFF; clone size: -; J gene: TRBJ2-2; V gene: TRBV3-1/TRBV3-2; D gene: TRBD1
CDR3 DNA: TGCAGCGTCACAGGGGACCCCAATCAGCCCCAGCATTTT; CDR3 protein: CSVTGDPNQPQHF; clone size: -; J gene: TRBJ1-5; V gene: TRBV29-1; D gene: TRBD1
CDR3 DNA: TGTGCCACCAGCAGGGAGGGAACCTTCGGCTATGGCTACACCTTC; CDR3 protein: CATSREGTFGYGYTF; clone size: once; J gene: TRBJ1-2; V gene: TRBV15; D gene: -
CDR3 DNA: TGTGCCAGTAGTTGGAGACAGGGGGTGGCCGGCAATCAGCCCCAGCATTTT; CDR3 protein: CASSWRQGVAGNQPQHF; clone size: once; J gene: TRBJ1-5; V gene: TRBV19; D gene: TRBD1
CDR3 DNA: TGCAGTGCTAGTGCAGGGTTCTACGAGCAGTACTTC; CDR3 protein: CSASAGFYEQYF; clone size: few; J gene: TRBJ2-7; V gene: TRBV20-1; D gene: -
CDR3 DNA: TGTGCCAGCAGTTACCCCCGGGAGACCCAGTACTTC; CDR3 protein: CASSYPRETQYF; clone size: -; J gene: TRBJ2-5; V gene: TRBV6-6; D gene: -
CDR3 DNA: TGTGCCAGCAGTACCTCCTTGGGCAGACTGTTTTTT; CDR3 protein: CASSTSLGRLFF; clone size: -; J gene: TRBJ1-4; V gene: TRBV12-3/TRBV12-4; D gene: -
CDR3 DNA: TGTGCCAGCAGTTTATGGAGCCCGGACAGACACTCCTCTTTAACCTTC; CDR3 protein: CASSLWSPDRHSSLTF; clone size: -; J gene: TRBJ1-2; V gene: TRBV27; D gene: -